Listed here are 25 T cell receptor beta chains from one sample, sequenced in a study of cytomegalovirus exposure and HLA in healthy donors (dated by TCRdb to the late 2010s). The library was made by the immunoSEQ multiplex PCR assay. The clones in this table, taken by TCRdb from immuneACCESS, are in-frame only. Not every clone is retained; where verified, under half of the shortfall comes from an unresolved V gene, and the cause of the rest is unknown. For this sample there are about 120,000 clones; about 88% appear just once. The top ten clones comprise about 4.2% of the sample. Specimen: PBMCs. The receptors were sampled from a young man in good health and CMV-seropositive.

J is TRBJ1-4 and V is TRBV9; D is uncertain. V was clipped by 3 bases and J by 8 bases, with 14 bases between them. CDR1 and CDR2 from the germline V gene are SGDLS and YYNGEE. This CDR3 is built from 14 residues. The DNA for the CDR3 is TGTGCCAGCAGCGCCCCCTCCAGCGGCGAAAAACTGTTTTTT. It translates to CASSAPSSGEKLFF.

The chain couples TRBV18 to TRBJ2-1, with D maybe TRBD1 (7 bases). The V and J ends lost 6 bases and 12 bases respectively, with 18 bases between them. The CDR3 consists of 13 residues. Germline V CDR1 and CDR2: KGHSH, LQKENI. CDR3 loop: CASSAGQPEGQFF. The CDR3 region has the DNA TGTGCCAGCTCCGCGGGACAGCCCGAGGGGCAGTTCTTC.

The gene calls are TRBV7-9 and TRBJ2-7; 8 bases line up with TRBD1. Losses at the gene ends were 5 bases for V and 5 bases for J; bases not matched to a gene: 23. The CDR3 is 19 residues long. The germline gives CDR1 SEHNR, CDR2 FQNEAQ (reference sequence). DNA for the CDR3: TGTGCCAGCAGCCACCCCGTCCTCAGTGACAGGGGCCAGCGGGACGAGCAGTACTTC. The encoded protein is CASSHPVLSDRGQRDEQYF.

V usage is TRBV5-1 and J usage is TRBJ2-2; 8 positions match TRBD2. Trimming took 4 bases from V and 3 from J; bases not matched to a gene: 8. This CDR3 is built from 16 residues. Germline-derived CDR1 and CDR2 are SGHRS and YFSETQ. The CDR3: CASSSFGGADTGELFF. CDR3 DNA: TGCGCCAGCAGCAGTTTCGGGGGGGCCGACACCGGGGAGCTGTTTTTT.

The rearrangement uses TRBV5-4 and TRBJ2-3, with 9 bases matching TRBD2. The CDR3 runs 16 residues. The trim removed 4 bases at V and 3 bases at J, leaving 9 bases unmatched. The germline gives CDR1 SGHNT, CDR2 YYREEE (reference sequence). The CDR3 loop reads CASSAGGGAGTDTQYF. The CDR3 nucleotides are TGTGCCAGCAGCGCCGGCGGGGGGGCGGGAACAGATACGCAGTATTTT.

As regards this clone: Other nucleotide sequences in the sample specify the same CDR3. The chain uses TRBV5-4 and TRBJ2-7, with TRBD1 identical over 11 bases. V was pared by 3 bases and J by 3 bases, with 2 bases of the junction left unmatched. The CDR3 loop spans 14 amino acids. Germline V gene lookup returns CDR1 SGHNT and CDR2 YYREEE (reference sequence). The CDR3 here is CASSSGTGGYEQYF. The DNA for the CDR3 is TGTGCCAGCAGCTCCGGGACAGGGGGCTACGAGCAGTACTTC.

This clone has only one observation. The rearrangement joins TRBV6-1 to TRBJ1-3; perhaps TRBD1 as D (6 bases). CDR1 is MNHNS and CDR2 is SASEGT in the germline V gene. CDR3 size: 16 residues. The V and J ends lost 3 bases and 1 base respectively, with 13 bases between them. Written as DNA, the CDR3 is TGTGCCAGCAGTGACAGGGGTCGTAGGTCTGGAAACACCATATATTTT. This codes for CASSDRGRRSGNTIYF.

The rearrangement joins TRBV7-6 to TRBJ2-5; tentatively, D is TRBD2 (5 bases). The CDR3 length is 16 residues. V was trimmed by 4 bases and J by 0 bases, leaving 15 bases between them. The germline CDR1 and CDR2 sequences are SGHVS and FNYEAQ. CDR3 loop: CASSSSWGADQETQYF. CDR3 nucleotides: TGTGCCAGCAGCTCCTCCTGGGGAGCGGACCAAGAGACCCAGTACTTC.

This chain links TRBV5-4 with TRBJ2-7, with D unresolved. CDR1 and CDR2 from the germline V gene are SGHNT and YYREEE (reference sequence). The CDR3 loop spans 16 amino acids. The ends were cut back, 2 bases at V and 0 bases at J, with 15 bases in the middle. The CDR3 protein is CASSFRTSAGSYEQYF. The CDR3 nucleotides read TGTGCCAGCAGCTTTCGCACGAGCGCCGGCTCCTACGAGCAGTACTTC.

The chain is built from TRBV6-5 and TRBJ2-5; TRBD2 is a possible D gene (5 bases). The germline gives CDR1 MNHEY, CDR2 SVGAGI. The V gene lost 2 bases and the J gene lost 7 bases, with 17 bases spanning the gap. This CDR3 comprises 15 residues. The CDR3 bases are TGTGCCAGCAGTTACCAACCCGAGGGCGGCGTGACCCAGTACTTC. Its protein is CASSYQPEGGVTQYF.

The V and J genes are TRBV2 and TRBJ1-1; 8 bases match TRBD1. This CDR3 has 13 amino acids. Germline assignment: CDR1 SNHLY and CDR2 FYNNEI. V shed 5 bases, J shed 5 bases, and the junction held 4 bases outside the gene matches. DNA for the CDR3: TGTGCCAGCAGTACAGGGGGAGCGACTGAAGCTTTCTTT. This gives the protein CASSTGGATEAFF. Full variable domain (missing parts from reference TRBV2 and TRBJ1-1): EPEVTQTPSHQVTQMGQEVILRCVPISNHLYFYWYRQILGQKVEFLVSFYNNEISEKSEIFDDQFSVERPDGSNFTLKIRSTKLEDSAMYFCASSTGGATEAFFGQGTRLTVV.

The chain uses TRBV7-2 and TRBJ2-7; D gene ambiguous. Germline V gene lookup returns CDR1 SGHTA and CDR2 FQGNSA. The CDR3 spans 15 residues. V was cut by 5 bases and J by 6 bases, with 20 bases left in between. The CDR3 DNA reads as TGTGCCAGCAGCCTTCAACCTTTGGAGAGAAGCGAGCAGTACTTC. Its translation: CASSLQPLERSEQYF.

This chain joins TRBV2 and TRBJ1-4, with TRBD1 matching over 10 bases. Germline V gives CDR1 SNHLY, CDR2 FYNNEI. V was clipped by 6 bases and J by 10 bases; unmatched bases: 5. The CDR3 loop spans 13 amino acids. The CDR3, as DNA: TGTGCCAGCAGGGGGACAGGGGAGGTAAAACTGTTTTTT. Translated, it gives CASRGTGEVKLFF.

The chain carries TRBV6-4 and TRBJ2-1; 9 nucleotides align to TRBD1. V shed 6 bases, J shed 2 bases, and the junction held 5 bases outside the gene matches. Looked up from germline, CDR1 is MRHNA and CDR2 is SNTAGT. The CDR3 is 15 residues long. The CDR3 nucleotides read TGTGCCAGCAGCTTACAGGGGGCGCCCTACAATGAGCAGTTCTTC. This sequence encodes CASSLQGAPYNEQFF.

The chain has TRBV9 and TRBJ2-5, with a tentative D call TRBD1 (5 bases). Per germline, CDR1 SGDLS and CDR2 YYNGEE. Trimming stripped 3 bases from V and 5 bases from J, with 20 bases between. This CDR3 spans 16 amino acids. The CDR3 region has the DNA TGTGCCAGCAGCGCTTCCCTGACTCCTCCAGGGGAGACCCAGTACTTC. The encoded protein is CASSASLTPPGETQYF. Combining the CDR3 with reference TRBV9 and TRBJ2-5 gives the whole variable domain DSGVTQTPKHLITATGQRVTLRCSPRSGDLSVYWYQQSLDQGLQFLIQYYNGEERAKGNILERFSAQQFPDLHSELNLSSLELGDSALYFCASSASLTPPGETQYFGPGTRLLVL.

The count of this clone is one. The V and J genes are TRBV11-2 and TRBJ1-2; D possibly corresponds to TRBD1 (6 bases). Per germline, CDR1 SGHAT and CDR2 FQNNGV. V was cut by 5 bases and J by 0 bases, with 16 bases left in between. This CDR3 has 16 amino acids. The CDR3 DNA reads as TGTGCCAGCAGCCCAGGACAGCGGATGACTAACTATGGCTACACCTTC. Translation gives CASSPGQRMTNYGYTF.

The chain couples TRBV7-9 to TRBJ1-3; D not resolved. The CDR3 totals 14 residues. Trimming removed 1 base from V and 2 bases from J, with 6 bases in between. CDR1 SEHNR and CDR2 FQNEAQ come from the germline V gene (reference sequence). As DNA, the CDR3 is TGTGCCAGCAGCTTAGGGGCAGCTGGAAACACCATATATTTT. This translates into CASSLGAAGNTIYF.

The V call is TRBV19, the J call TRBJ2-6, with D perhaps TRBD2 (6 bases). The CDR3 spans 16 residues. Per the germline V gene, CDR1 is LNHDA and CDR2 is SQIVND (reference sequence). V was clipped by 5 bases and J by 0 bases, with 11 bases between them. The CDR3 region has the DNA TGTGCCAGTAGTGGAGGGTCGCACTCTGGGGCCAACGTCCTGACTTTC. It translates to CASSGGSHSGANVLTF.

The V call is TRBV19, the J call TRBJ2-5; 16 bases fit TRBD2. The CDR3 extends over 16 amino acids. V was pared by 5 bases and J by 5 bases, with 5 bases of the junction left unmatched. Per germline, CDR1 LNHDA and CDR2 SQIVND (reference sequence). The CDR3 DNA reads TGTGCCAGTAGTGGGACTAGCGGGGGGGATTTGGAGACCCAGTACTTC. This gives the protein CASSGTSGGDLETQYF. The entire variable domain, with the rest obtained from reference TRBV19 and TRBJ2-5, is as follows: DGGITQSPKYLFRKEGQNVTLSCEQNLNHDAMYWYRQDPGQGLRLIYYSQIVNDFQKGDIAEGYSVSREKKESFPLTVTSAQKNPTAFYLCASSGTSGGDLETQYFGPGTRLLVL.

This clone came up once. The CDR3 here is CASSRGTFSYNEQFF. The CDR3 DNA reads as TGTGCCAGCAGCCGCGGGACGTTCAGCTACAATGAGCAGTTCTTC. This sequence joins TRBV28 and TRBJ2-1; D perhaps matches TRBD2 (6 bases). Germline loops: CDR1 MDHEN, CDR2 SYDVKM. The CDR3 consists of 15 residues. V lost 6 bases and J 3 bases, leaving 15 bases between the germline ends. Full variable domain (outside the CDR3, taken from reference TRBV28 and TRBJ2-1): DVKVTQSSRYLVKRTGEKVFLECVQDMDHENMFWYRQDPGLGLRLIYFSYDVKMKEKGDIPEGYSVSREKKERFSLILESASTNQTSMYLCASSRGTFSYNEQFFGPGTRLTVL.

V usage is TRBV6-6 and J usage is TRBJ1-5; 8 bases fit TRBD1. The CDR3 has 16 residues. After removal of 5 bases from V and 2 bases from J, the junction contained 8 bases not matched to a gene. The V gene's germline CDR1 is MNHNY and CDR2 SVGAGI (reference sequence). The CDR3 nucleotides are TGTGCCAGCAGTACCCTGGACAGGGCGCGCAATCAGCCCCAGCATTTT. Protein: CASSTLDRARNQPQHF.

The V and J genes are TRBV11-2 and TRBJ1-4; D remains unclear. The CDR3 runs 12 residues. CDR1 SGHAT and CDR2 FQNNGV come from the germline V gene. Deletions cut 8 bases from V and 2 bases from J, with 6 bases between. Written as DNA, the CDR3 is TGTGCCAGCGCCGGGACTAATGAAAAACTGTTTTTT. It specifies CASAGTNEKLFF.

For this clone: At one end the junction does not follow the germline gene, possibly because of a read error. The chain carries TRBV7-2 and TRBJ2-7, with 7 nucleotides matching TRBD1. This CDR3 spans 15 amino acids. Germline assignment: CDR1 SGHTA and CDR2 FQGNSA. CDR3 protein: CASSLGGTAAYEQYF. CDR3 DNA sequence: TGTGCCAGCAGCTTAGGTGGGACAGCCGCCTATGAGCAGTACTTC.

This clone occurred once. The V and J genes are TRBV5-1 and TRBJ2-5, with a tentative D call TRBD1 (6 bases). This CDR3 has 16 residues. Germline loops: CDR1 SGHRS, CDR2 YFSETQ. V lost 4 bases and J lost 2, with 18 bases in between. CDR3 loop: CASSLGTSKAQETQYF. CDR3 DNA: TGCGCCAGCAGCCTTGGGACAAGCAAGGCTCAAGAGACCCAGTACTTC.

This sequence joins TRBV19 and TRBJ2-1; D might be TRBD2 (6 bases). Trimming cost V 3 bases and J 8 bases, with 17 bases left between them. Germline V lookup: CDR1 LNHDA, CDR2 SQIVND (reference sequence). This CDR3 spans 15 amino acids. CDR3 in amino acids: CASSIRGGVGDEQFF. As DNA, the CDR3 is TGTGCCAGTAGTATCCGAGGCGGGGTCGGGGATGAGCAGTTCTTC.